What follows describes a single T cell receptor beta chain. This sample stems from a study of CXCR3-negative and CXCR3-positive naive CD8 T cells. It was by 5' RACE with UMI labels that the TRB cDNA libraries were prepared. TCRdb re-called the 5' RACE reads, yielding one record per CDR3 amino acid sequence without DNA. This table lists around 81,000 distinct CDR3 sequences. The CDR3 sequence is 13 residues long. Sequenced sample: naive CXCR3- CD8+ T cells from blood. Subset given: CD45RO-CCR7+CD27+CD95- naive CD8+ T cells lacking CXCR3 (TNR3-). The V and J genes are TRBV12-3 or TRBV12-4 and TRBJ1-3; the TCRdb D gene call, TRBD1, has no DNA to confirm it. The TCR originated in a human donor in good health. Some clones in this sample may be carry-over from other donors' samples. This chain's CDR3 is CASSPGTGVHIYF.